This T cell receptor beta chain emerged from a study of blood T cell repertoires in COVID-19. The wider study: From the United States, Italy and Spain came samples of acute and convalescent COVID-19. From T cells, B-cell-depleted T cells, or PBMCs came the material, which was cDNA or gDNA.

This CDR3 contains 15 residues. Per the germline V gene, CDR1 is SGHVS and CDR2 is FQNEAQ. Losses at the gene ends were 2 bases for V and 2 bases for J; bases not matched to a gene: 6. As originally analysed: How many nucleated cells were present was estimated from reference gene primer amplification. Profiling relied on immunoSEQ multiplex PCR, and the TCRdb table lists in-frame clones only, not all of them. The V and J calls and the clone size are those of that table, but D and trimming were determined from the DNA. The data contain 100,000 to 140,000 clones, approximately 90% of them singletons. The chain is built from TRBV7-8 and TRBJ2-7; 7 nucleotides match TRBD2. Sequenced sample: peripheral blood. This clonotype originated in a woman aged 25 to 45 with acute or convalescent COVID-19. This chain's CDR3 is CASSLQAGPAYEQYF. The CDR3 nucleotides read TGTGCCAGCAGCTTACAAGCGGGACCTGCCTACGAGCAGTACTTC.